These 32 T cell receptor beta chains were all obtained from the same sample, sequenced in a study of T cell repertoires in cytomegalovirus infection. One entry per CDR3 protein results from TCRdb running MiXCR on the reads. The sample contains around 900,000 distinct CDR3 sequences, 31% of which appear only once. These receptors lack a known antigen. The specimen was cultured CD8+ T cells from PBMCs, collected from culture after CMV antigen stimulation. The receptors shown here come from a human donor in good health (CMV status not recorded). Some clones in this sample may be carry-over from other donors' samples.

CDR3 protein: CASSPRNLTTGLGTDTQYF. For the CDR3, the DNA is TGTGCCAGCTCACCACGAAATCTAACGACAGGGCTCGGCACAGATACGCAGTATTTT. This chain links TRBV18 with TRBJ2-3; TRBD1 agrees at 7 bases. J lost 1 base, V lost 1 base, and 14 bases had no gene match. The CDR3 spans 19 residues. The germline V gene has CDR1 KGHSH and CDR2 LQKENI. Combining the CDR3 with reference TRBV18 and TRBJ2-3 gives the whole variable domain NAGVMQNPRHLVRRRGQEARLRCSPMKGHSHVYWYRQLPEEGLKFMVYLQKENIIDESGMPKERFSAEFPKEGPSILRIQQVVRGDSAAYFCASSPRNLTTGLGTDTQYFGPGTRLTVL.

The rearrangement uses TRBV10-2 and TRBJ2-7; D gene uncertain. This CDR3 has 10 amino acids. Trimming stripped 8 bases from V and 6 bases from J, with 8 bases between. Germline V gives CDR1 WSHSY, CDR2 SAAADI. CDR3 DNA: TGCGCCAGCCTCGCGCGCGAGCAGTACTTC. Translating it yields CASLAREQYF.

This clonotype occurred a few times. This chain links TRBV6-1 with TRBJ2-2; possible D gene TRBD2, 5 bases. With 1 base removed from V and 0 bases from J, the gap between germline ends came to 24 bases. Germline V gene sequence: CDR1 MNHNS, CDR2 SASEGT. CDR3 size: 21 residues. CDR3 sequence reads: CASSEGYPRSGLTPNTGELFF. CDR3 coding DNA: TGTGCCAGCAGTGAAGGGTATCCACGGAGCGGTTTAACCCCGAACACCGGGGAGCTGTTTTTT.

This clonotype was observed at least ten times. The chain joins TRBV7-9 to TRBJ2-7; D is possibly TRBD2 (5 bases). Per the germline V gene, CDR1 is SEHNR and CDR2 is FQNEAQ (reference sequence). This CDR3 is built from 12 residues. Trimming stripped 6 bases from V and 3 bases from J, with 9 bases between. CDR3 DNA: TGTGCCAGCAGTTCGGGGTACTACGAGCAGTACTTC. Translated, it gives CASSSGYYEQYF.

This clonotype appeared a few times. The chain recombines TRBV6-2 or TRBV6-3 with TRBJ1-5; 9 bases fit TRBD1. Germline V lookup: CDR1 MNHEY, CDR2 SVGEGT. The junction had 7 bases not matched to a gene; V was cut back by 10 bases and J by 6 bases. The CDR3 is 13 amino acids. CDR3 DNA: TGTGCCACCAAGGACAGGGGAAGTCAGCCCCAGCATTTT. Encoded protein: CATKDRGSQPQHF.

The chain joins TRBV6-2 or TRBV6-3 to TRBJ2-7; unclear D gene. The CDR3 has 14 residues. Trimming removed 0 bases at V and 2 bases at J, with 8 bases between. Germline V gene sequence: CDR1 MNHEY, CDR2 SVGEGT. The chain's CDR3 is CASSYSDLAYEQYV. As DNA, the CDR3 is TGTGCCAGCAGTTACTCGGATCTAGCCTACGAGCAGTACGTC.

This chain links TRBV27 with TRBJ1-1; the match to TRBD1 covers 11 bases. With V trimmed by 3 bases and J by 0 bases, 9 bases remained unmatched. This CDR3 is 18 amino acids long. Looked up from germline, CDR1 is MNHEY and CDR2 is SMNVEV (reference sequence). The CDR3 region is CASSFLRTGGELNTEAFF. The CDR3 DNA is TGTGCCAGCAGTTTTCTGAGGACAGGGGGCGAGTTGAACACTGAAGCTTTCTTT.

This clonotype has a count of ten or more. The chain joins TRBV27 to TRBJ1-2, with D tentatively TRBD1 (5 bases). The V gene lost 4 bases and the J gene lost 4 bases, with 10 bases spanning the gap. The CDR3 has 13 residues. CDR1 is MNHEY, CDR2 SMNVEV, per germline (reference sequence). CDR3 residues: CASSWGPRYGYTF. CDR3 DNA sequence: TGTGCCAGCAGTTGGGGACCCCGCTATGGCTACACCTTC.

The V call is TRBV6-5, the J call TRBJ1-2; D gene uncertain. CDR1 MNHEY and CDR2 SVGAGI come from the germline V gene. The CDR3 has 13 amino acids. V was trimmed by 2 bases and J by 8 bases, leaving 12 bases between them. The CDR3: CASSYSDIWGYTF. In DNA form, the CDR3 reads TGTGCCAGCAGTTACAGCGACATATGGGGCTACACCTTC.

The CDR3 loop reads CASKPIRSYEQFF. The CDR3 nucleotides are TGTGCCAGCAAACCGATCCGGTCGTATGAGCAGTTCTTC. V is TRBV2 and J is TRBJ2-1, with D unclear. This CDR3 is built from 13 residues. Germline assignment: CDR1 SNHLY and CDR2 FYNNEI. V lost 7 bases and J 8 bases, leaving 15 bases between the germline ends.

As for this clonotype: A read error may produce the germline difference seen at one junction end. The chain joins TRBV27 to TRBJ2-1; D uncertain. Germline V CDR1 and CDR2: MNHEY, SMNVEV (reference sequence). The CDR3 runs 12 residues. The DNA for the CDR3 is TGTGCCAGCAGTTTCGGGTACAATCAGCAGTTCTTC. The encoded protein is CASSFGYNQQFF.

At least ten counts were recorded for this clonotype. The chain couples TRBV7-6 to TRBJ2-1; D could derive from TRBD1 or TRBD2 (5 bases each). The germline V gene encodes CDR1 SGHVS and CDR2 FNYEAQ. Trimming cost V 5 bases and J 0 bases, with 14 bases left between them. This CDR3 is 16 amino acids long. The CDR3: CASSRSAGSSYNEQFF. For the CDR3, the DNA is TGTGCCAGCAGCCGCTCCGCAGGGAGCTCCTACAATGAGCAGTTCTTC.

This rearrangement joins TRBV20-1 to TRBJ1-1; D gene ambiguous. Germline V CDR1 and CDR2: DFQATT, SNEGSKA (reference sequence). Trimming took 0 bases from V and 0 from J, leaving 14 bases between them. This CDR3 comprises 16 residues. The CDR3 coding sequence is TGCAGTGCTAGAGATTTCACCGGGCAGTTGAACACTGAAGCTTTCTTT. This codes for CSARDFTGQLNTEAFF.

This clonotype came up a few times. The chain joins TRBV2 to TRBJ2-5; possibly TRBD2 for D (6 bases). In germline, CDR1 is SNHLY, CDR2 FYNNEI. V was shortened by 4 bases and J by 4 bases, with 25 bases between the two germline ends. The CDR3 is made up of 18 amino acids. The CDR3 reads CASSAPPWGGDLLETQYF. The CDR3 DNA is TGTGCCAGCAGTGCCCCCCCTTGGGGCGGGGACCTTCTAGAGACCCAGTACTTC.

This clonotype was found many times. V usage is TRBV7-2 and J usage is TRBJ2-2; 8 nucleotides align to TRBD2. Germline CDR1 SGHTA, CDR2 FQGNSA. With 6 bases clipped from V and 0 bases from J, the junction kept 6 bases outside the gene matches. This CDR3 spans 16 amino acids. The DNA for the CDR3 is TGTGCCAGCAGGGGGACTAGGCTCGCGAACACCGGGGAGCTGTTTTTT. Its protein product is CASRGTRLANTGELFF.

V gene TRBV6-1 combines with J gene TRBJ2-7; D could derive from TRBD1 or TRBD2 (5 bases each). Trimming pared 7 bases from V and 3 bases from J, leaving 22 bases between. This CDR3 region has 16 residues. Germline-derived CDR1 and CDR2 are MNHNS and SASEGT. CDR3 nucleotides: TGTGCCAGCAACCTTGCCGGGACGGAGAACTTCTACGAGCAGTACTTC. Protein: CASNLAGTENFYEQYF.

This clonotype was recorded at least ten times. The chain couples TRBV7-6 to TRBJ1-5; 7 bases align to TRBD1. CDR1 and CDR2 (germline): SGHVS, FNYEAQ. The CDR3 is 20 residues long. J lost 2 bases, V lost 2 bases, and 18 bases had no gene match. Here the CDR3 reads CASSLREAPGGLNRNQPQHF. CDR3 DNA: TGTGCCAGCAGCTTAAGGGAGGCCCCAGGGGGGCTGAATCGCAATCAGCCCCAGCATTTT. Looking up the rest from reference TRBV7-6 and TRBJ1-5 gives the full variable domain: GAGVSQSPRYKVTKRGQDVALRCDPISGHVSLYWYRQALGQGPEFLTYFNYEAQQDKSGLPNDRFSAERPEGSISTLTIQRTEQRDSAMYRCASSLREAPGGLNRNQPQHFGDGTRLSIL.

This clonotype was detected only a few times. CDR3 DNA: TGTGCCAGCAGCCCCGGACAGTTCTATGGCTACACCTTC. Translating gives CASSPGQFYGYTF. V gene TRBV14 combines with J gene TRBJ1-2, with D tentatively TRBD1 (6 bases). V lost 4 bases, J lost 4 bases, and 10 bases lay in between. Germline loops: CDR1 SGHDN, CDR2 FVKESK. CDR3 size: 13 residues.

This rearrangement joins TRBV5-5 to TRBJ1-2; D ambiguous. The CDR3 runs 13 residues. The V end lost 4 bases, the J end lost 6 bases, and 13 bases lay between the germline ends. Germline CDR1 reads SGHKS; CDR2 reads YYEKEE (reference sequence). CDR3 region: CASSPAGRDGYTF. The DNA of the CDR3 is TGTGCCAGCAGCCCGGCCGGGCGTGATGGCTACACCTTC.

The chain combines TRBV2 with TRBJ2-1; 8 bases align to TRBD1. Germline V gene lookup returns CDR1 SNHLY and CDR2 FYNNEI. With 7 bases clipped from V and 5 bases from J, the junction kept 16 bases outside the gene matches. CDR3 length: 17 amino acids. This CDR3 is CASNHPPDREDHNEQFF. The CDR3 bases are TGTGCCAGCAACCACCCCCCGGACAGGGAAGACCACAATGAGCAGTTCTTC.

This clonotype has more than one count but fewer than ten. The CDR3 region is CASSLPGLAGSTDTQYF. Here the CDR3 DNA reads TGTGCCAGCAGTTTACCCGGACTAGCGGGAAGCACAGATACGCAGTATTTT. The chain links TRBV27 to TRBJ2-3; TRBD2 agrees at 12 bases. The V and J ends lost 2 bases and 0 bases, in that order; junction bases with no gene match: 3. This CDR3 is 17 amino acids long. CDR1 MNHEY and CDR2 SMNVEV come from the germline V gene (reference sequence).

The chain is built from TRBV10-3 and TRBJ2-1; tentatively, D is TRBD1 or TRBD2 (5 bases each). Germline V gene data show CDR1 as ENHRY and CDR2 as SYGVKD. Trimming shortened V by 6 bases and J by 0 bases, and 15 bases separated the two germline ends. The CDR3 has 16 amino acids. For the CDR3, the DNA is TGTGCCATCAGGGGGGACCCGGGGAGCTCCTACAATGAGCAGTTCTTC. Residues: CAIRGDPGSSYNEQFF.

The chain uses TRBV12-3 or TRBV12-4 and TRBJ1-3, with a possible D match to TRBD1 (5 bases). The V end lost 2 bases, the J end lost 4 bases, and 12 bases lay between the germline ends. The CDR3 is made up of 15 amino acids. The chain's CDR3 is CASSLWPGTGNTIYF. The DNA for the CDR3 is TGTGCCAGCAGTTTATGGCCAGGGACGGGAAACACCATATATTTT.

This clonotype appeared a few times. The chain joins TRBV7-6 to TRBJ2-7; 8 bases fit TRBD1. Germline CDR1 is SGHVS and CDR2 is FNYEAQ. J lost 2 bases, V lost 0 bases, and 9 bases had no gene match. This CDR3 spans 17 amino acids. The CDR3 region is CASSLAQFPGQAYEQYF. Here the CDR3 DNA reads TGTGCCAGCAGCTTAGCGCAGTTTCCGGGACAGGCCTACGAGCAGTACTTC.

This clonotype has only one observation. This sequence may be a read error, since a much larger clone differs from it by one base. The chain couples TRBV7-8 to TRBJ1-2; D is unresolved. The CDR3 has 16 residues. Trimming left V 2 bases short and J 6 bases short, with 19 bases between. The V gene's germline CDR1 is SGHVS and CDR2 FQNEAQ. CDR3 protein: CASSLRAQLDLNGYTF. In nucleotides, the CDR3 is TGTGCCAGCAGCTTAAGGGCTCAGCTTGATCTAAATGGCTACACCTTC.

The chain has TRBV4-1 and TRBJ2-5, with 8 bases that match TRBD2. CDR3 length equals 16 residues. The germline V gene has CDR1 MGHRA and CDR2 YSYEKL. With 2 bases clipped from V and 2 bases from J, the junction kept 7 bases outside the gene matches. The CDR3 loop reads CASSQLGAGGQETQYF. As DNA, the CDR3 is TGCGCCAGCAGCCAATTGGGTGCGGGGGGTCAAGAGACCCAGTACTTC.

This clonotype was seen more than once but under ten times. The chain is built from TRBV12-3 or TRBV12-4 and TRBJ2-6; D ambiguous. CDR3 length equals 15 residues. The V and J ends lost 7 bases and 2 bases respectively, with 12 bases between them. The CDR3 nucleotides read TGTGCCAGCACCCTTGGGTTGGCTGGGGCCAACGTCCTGACTTTC. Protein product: CASTLGLAGANVLTF.

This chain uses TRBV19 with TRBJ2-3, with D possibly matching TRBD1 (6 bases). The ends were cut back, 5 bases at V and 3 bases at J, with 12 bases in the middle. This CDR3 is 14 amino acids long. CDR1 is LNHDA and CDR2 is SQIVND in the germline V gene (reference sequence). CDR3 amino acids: CASSDTGWTDTQYF. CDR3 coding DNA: TGTGCCAGTAGTGATACAGGGTGGACAGATACGCAGTATTTT. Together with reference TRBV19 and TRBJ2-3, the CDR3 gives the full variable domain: DGGITQSPKYLFRKEGQNVTLSCEQNLNHDAMYWYRQDPGQGLRLIYYSQIVNDFQKGDIAEGYSVSREKKESFPLTVTSAQKNPTAFYLCASSDTGWTDTQYFGPGTRLTVL.

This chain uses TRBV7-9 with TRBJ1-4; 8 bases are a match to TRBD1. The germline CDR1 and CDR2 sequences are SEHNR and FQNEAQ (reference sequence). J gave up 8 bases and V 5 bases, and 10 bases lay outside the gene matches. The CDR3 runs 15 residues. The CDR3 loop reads CASSPTGQGREKLFF. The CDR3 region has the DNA TGTGCCAGCAGCCCAACTGGACAGGGAAGGGAAAAACTGTTTTTT.

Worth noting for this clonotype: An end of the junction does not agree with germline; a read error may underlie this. The chain's CDR3 is CTSSSGTFNEWNYGYTF. The CDR3 nucleotides are TGTACCAGCAGCTCCGGGACCTTTAATGAATGGAACTATGGCTACACCTTC. This sequence joins TRBV7-6 and TRBJ1-2; D perhaps matches TRBD1 (5 bases). Germline assignment: CDR1 SGHVS and CDR2 FNYEAQ. The CDR3 has 17 residues.

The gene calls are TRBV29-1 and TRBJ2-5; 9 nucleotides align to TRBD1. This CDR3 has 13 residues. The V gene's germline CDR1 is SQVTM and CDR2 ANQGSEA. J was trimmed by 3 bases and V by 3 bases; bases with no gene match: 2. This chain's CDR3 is CSVERTGEETQYF. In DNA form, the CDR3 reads TGCAGCGTTGAGAGGACAGGGGAAGAGACCCAGTACTTC.

For the CDR3, the DNA is TGTGCCAGCGCTCCGGGACAGGGGGCCGGGGAGCTGTTTTTT. Translating it yields CASAPGQGAGELFF. This chain uses TRBV6-4 with TRBJ2-2, with 11 bases aligning to TRBD1. The CDR3 spans 14 residues. V gave up 8 bases and J gave up 6 bases; unmatched junction bases: 5. Germline V gives CDR1 MRHNA, CDR2 SNTAGT.